This section outlines one T cell receptor (beta chain) sequence together with its context. The antigen it binds to is not known. No clone much larger than this one lies a single base away; base qualities are absent. To sequence the TCRbeta CDR3 region, genomic DNA was isolated from the sorted cells. The immunoSEQ Assay was used to sequence the TCRbeta CDR3 regions. TCRdb re-hosts the immuneACCESS table, in-frame sequences only. Its copies lack some clones; in the studies checked, an unresolved V gene accounts for under half of them, and the cause for the rest is not known. The sample contains more than 25,000 clones, approximately 85% of them found a single time. The top ten clones comprise roughly a fifth of the sample. Patients with autoimmune disease history or receiving systemic immunosuppression were excluded from the trial. In every dose cohort, peripheral blood was drawn for TCR sequencing at baseline, cycle 4 day 1, and cycle 7 day 1. Samples came from an open-label, multicenter, first-in-human phase I dose-escalation trial of ivuxolimab. Adults with locally advanced or metastatic melanoma, renal cell, hepatocellular, or head and neck squamous cell carcinoma were enrolled in the trial. Before TCR sequencing, CD4+ T cells and CD8+ T cells from peripheral blood were sorted into separate populations.

The sample is drawn from a study of OX40 agonist ivuxolimab in advanced cancers. Regarding the complete study: Ivuxolimab, which targeted the costimulatory receptor OX40 (CD134), was an agonistic, fully human IgG2 monoclonal antibody. Of the roughly 52 dose-escalation patients, hepatocellular carcinoma was present in about 20, melanoma in about 15, renal cell carcinoma in 9 and head and neck cancer in 9. Partial responses were achieved by three dose-escalation patients, of whom one had hepatocellular carcinoma and two had cutaneous melanoma. Intravenous ivuxolimab was administered to patients every 2 weeks at six dose levels: 0.01, 0.1, 0.3, 1.5, 3 and 10 mg/kg. Prior anti-PD-1, anti-PD-L1 or anti-CTLA-4 therapy was permitted, and checkpoint inhibitors had been received by roughly 40% of dose-escalation patients. Peripheral TCRbeta sequencing was intended to test whether TCR sequence diversity was altered and clonal T-cell expansion was caused by ivuxolimab. The paper reports the monotherapy dose-escalation portion (N = 52 patients) of the phase I ivuxolimab trial. The dose-escalation cohort was 82.7% male with a mean age of roughly 60 years, ranging from 23 to 79.

The germline ends are 17 bases apart after V is trimmed by 2 bases and J by 2 bases. The germline V gene encodes CDR1 LGHNA and CDR2 YSLEER. Including the terminal cysteine and phenylalanine, the CDR3 comprises 17 residues. CDR3 DNA is the only sequence kept; it has 51 bases, read in frame from the first base. Overall study outcomes, separate from this receptor: At doses of 0.1 to 3.0 mg/kg, clonal expansion of both CD4+ and CD8+ blood T cells was observed from baseline to week 6. On average, CD8+ T cells showed more expanded clones than CD4+ T cells after ivuxolimab. Low levels of normalized T-cell clonal expansion were also seen in some patients who did not respond. Which antigens the clonally expanded peripheral T cells were specific for was not determined. Partial responders in the 0.1-3.0 mg/kg groups had among the lowest normalized peripheral clonal expansion, especially among CD8+ T cells.

The clonotype comes from an adult with an advanced solid tumor such as melanoma, head and neck, liver or kidney cancer. The chain joins TRBV4-3 to TRBJ2-3, and perhaps TRBD2 as D gene, on 6 matching bases. Specimen: CD4+ or CD8+ T cells sorted from blood, collected in a trial of the OX40 agonist ivuxolimab. The DNA is TGCGCCAGCAGCCAATACCCCGCCGGGACTCTCACAGATACGCAGTATTTT. The translation is CASSQYPAGTLTDTQYF.